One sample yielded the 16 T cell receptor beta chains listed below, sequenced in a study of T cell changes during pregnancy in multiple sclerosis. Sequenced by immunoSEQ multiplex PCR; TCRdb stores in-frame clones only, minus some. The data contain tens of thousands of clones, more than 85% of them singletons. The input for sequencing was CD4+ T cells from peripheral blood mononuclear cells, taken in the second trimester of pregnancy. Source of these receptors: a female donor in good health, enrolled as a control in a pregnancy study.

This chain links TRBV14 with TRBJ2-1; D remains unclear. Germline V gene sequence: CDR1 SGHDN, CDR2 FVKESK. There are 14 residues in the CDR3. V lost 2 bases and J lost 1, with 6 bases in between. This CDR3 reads CASSQRVSYNEQFF. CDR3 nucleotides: TGTGCCAGCAGCCAAAGAGTTTCCTACAATGAGCAGTTCTTC. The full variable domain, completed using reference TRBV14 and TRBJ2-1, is EAGVTQFPSHSVIEKGQTVTLRCDPISGHDNLYWYRRVMGKEIKFLLHFVKESKQDESGMPNNRFLAERTGGTYSTLKVQPAELEDSGVYFCASSQRVSYNEQFFGPGTRLTVL.

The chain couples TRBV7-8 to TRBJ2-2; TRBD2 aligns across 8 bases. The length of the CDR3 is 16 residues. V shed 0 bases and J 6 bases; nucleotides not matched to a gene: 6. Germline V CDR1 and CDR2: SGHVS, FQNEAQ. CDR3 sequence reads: CASSLARGLAAGELFF. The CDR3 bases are TGTGCCAGCAGCTTAGCCAGAGGACTAGCCGCCGGGGAGCTGTTTTTT.

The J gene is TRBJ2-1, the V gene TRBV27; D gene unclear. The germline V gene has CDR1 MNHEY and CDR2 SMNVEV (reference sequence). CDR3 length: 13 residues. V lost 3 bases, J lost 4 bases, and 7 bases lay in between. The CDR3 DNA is TGTGCCAGCAGTTTTTCTTATTACAATGAGCAGTTCTTC. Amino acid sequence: CASSFSYYNEQFF.

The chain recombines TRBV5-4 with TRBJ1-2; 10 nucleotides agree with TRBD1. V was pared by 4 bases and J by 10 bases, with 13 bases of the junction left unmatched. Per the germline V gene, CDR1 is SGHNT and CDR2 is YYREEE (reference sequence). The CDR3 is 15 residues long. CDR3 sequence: CASSVTIPGQGTYTF. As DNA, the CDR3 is TGTGCCAGCAGCGTCACGATACCGGGACAGGGGACCTACACCTTC.

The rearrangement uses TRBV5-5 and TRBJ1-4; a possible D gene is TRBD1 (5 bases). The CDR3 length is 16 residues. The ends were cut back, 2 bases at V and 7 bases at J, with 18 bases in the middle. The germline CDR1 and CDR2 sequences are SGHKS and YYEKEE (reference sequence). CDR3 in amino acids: CASSFGPEGAREKLFF. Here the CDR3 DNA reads TGTGCCAGCAGCTTTGGCCCAGAAGGGGCCCGTGAAAAACTGTTTTTT.

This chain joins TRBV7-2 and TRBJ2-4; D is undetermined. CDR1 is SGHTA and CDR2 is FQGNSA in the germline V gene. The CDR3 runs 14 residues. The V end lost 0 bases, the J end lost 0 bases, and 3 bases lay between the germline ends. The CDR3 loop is CASSLAQAKNIQYF. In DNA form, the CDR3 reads TGTGCCAGCAGCTTAGCACAAGCCAAAAACATTCAGTACTTC.

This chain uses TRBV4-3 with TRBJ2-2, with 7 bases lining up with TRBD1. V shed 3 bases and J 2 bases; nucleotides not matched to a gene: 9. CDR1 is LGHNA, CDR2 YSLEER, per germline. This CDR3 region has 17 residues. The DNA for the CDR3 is TGCGCCAGCAGCCAGATTAGGACAGGACGCAACACCGGGGAGCTGTTTTTT. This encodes CASSQIRTGRNTGELFF.

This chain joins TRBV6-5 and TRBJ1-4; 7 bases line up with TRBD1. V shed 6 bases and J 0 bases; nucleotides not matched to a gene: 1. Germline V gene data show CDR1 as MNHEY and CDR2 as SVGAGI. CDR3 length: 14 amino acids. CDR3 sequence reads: CASRDRATNEKLFF. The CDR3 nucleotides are TGTGCCAGCAGAGACAGGGCAACTAATGAAAAACTGTTTTTT.

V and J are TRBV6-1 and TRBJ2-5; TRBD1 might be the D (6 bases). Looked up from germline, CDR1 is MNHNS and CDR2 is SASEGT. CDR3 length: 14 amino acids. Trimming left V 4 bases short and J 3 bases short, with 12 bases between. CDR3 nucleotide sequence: TGTGCCAGCAGTGTTAACAGGGCAAAAGAGACCCAGTACTTC. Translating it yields CASSVNRAKETQYF.

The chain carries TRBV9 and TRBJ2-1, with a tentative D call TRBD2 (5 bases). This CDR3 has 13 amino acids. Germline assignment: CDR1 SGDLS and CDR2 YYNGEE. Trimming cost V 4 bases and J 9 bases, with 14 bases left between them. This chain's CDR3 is CASSPRGSTEQFF. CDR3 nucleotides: TGTGCCAGCAGCCCCAGAGGGTCAACTGAGCAGTTCTTC.

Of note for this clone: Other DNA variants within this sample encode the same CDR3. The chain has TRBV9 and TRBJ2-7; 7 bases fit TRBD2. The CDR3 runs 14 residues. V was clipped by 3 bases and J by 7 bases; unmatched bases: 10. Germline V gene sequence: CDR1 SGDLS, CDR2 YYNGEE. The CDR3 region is CASSAQSWGGEQYF. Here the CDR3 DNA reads TGTGCCAGCAGCGCCCAATCCTGGGGGGGAGAGCAGTACTTC.

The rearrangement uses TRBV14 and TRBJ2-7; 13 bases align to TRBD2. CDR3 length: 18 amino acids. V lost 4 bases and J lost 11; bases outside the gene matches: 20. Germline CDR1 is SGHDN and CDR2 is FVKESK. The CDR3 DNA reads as TGTGCCAGCAGCCCTTTACTACCGCCGGGACTAGCGGGATCCTGGAAGTACTTC. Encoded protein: CASSPLLPPGLAGSWKYF.

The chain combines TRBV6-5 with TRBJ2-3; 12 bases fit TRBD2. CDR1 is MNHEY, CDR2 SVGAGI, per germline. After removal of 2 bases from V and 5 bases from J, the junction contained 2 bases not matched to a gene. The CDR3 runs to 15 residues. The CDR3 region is CASSYKGLAGDTQYF. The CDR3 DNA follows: TGTGCCAGCAGTTACAAGGGACTAGCGGGAGATACGCAGTATTTT.

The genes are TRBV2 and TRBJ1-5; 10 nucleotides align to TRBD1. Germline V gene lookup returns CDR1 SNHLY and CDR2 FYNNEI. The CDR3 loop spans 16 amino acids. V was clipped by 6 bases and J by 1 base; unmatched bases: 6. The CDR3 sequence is CASSRQGARSNQPQHF. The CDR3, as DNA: TGTGCCAGCAGCCGACAGGGGGCGAGGAGCAATCAGCCCCAGCATTTT.

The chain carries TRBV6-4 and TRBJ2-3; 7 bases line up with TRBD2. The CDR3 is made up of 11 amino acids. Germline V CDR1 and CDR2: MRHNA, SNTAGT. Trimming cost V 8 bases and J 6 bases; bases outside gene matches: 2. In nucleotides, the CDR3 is TGTGCCAGCCAGGGAGGGGATACGCAGTATTTT. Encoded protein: CASQGGDTQYF.

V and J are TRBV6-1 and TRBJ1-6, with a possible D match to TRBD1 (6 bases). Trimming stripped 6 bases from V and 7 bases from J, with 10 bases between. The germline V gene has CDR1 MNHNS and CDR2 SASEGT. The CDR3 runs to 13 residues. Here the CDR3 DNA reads TGTGCCAGCAGGGGGACACAAAATTCACCCCTCCACTTT. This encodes CASRGTQNSPLHF.